A selection of T cell receptor beta chains follows, all from one sample in a study of siplizumab effects on memory and regulatory T cells. Assay: immunoSEQ multiplex PCR; the TCRdb copy retains only in-frame clones and omits some. The data show roughly 120,000 clones, roughly 94% seen once. Sequencing was carried out using non-Treg CD4+ T cells sorted from blood. These receptors came from a human donor in good health. CDR3s include the opening cysteine and the closing phenylalanine or tryptophan. Each record gives: V gene, D gene, clone size, J gene, CDR3 protein, CDR3 DNA. The D gene is left open where the match is weak. The size entry is marked missing in some rows and otherwise reads once, few, many or a size class.

TRBV19	-	-	TRBJ2-7	CASSIANRLEQYF	TGTGCCAGTAGTATAGCCAACCGCCTCGAGCAGTACTTC
TRBV28	TRBD1	few	TRBJ2-7	CAGGTGGIMDEQYF	TGTGCCGGCGGGACAGGGGGAATCATGGACGAGCAGTACTTC
TRBV7-8	TRBD2	few	TRBJ2-2	CASSLANYGGATGELFF	TGTGCCAGCAGCTTAGCGAACTACGGGGGGGCCACCGGGGAGCTGTTTTTT
TRBV6-6	TRBD1	-	TRBJ1-1	CASNPGGGSLNTEAFF	TGTGCCAGCAACCCAGGGGGGGGTAGTTTGAACACTGAAGCTTTCTTT
TRBV5-4	-	-	TRBJ2-5	CASSFRERETQYF	TGTGCCAGCAGCTTCAGGGAGAGGGAGACCCAGTACTTC
TRBV19	-	-	TRBJ1-1	CASHTRMNTEAFF	TGTGCCAGTCACACACGGATGAACACTGAAGCTTTCTTT
TRBV10-3	TRBD1	-	TRBJ1-5	CAISGPPHRGQGSNQPQHF	TGTGCCATCAGCGGACCCCCCCACAGGGGGCAAGGTAGTAATCAGCCCCAGCATTTT
TRBV19	-	-	TRBJ1-6	CASWSYNSPLHF	TGTGCCAGTTGGTCCTATAATTCACCCCTCCACTTT
TRBV7-9	-	-	TRBJ1-2	CASSPKGTYGYTF	TGTGCCAGCAGCCCAAAAGGAACCTATGGCTACACCTTC
TRBV27	TRBD1	-	TRBJ2-7	CASSLARGRYEQYF	TGTGCCAGCAGTTTAGCGAGGGGGCGGTACGAGCAGTACTTC
TRBV5-1	TRBD2	-	TRBJ2-1	CASSLGLAGFYNEQFF	TGCGCCAGCAGCCTGGGACTAGCGGGCTTCTACAATGAGCAGTTCTTC
TRBV11-2	-	-	TRBJ1-2	CASSLIGFNYGYTF	TGTGCCAGCAGCTTAATCGGGTTCAACTATGGCTACACCTTC
TRBV2	-	-	TRBJ1-1	CASSASGPYTEAFF	TGTGCCAGCAGTGCTAGCGGCCCCTACACTGAAGCTTTCTTT
TRBV29-1	TRBD1	once	TRBJ2-3	CSTTGTGGADTQYF	TGCAGCACCACCGGGACAGGGGGCGCAGATACGCAGTATTTT
TRBV28	TRBD1	-	TRBJ1-5	CASSLGQLGQPQHF	TGTGCCAGCAGTTTGGGACAGCTGGGTCAGCCCCAGCATTTT
TRBV30	-	once	TRBJ1-3	CAWSVRTSSGNTIYF	TGTGCCTGGAGTGTACGAACAAGTTCTGGAAACACCATATATTTT
TRBV9	-	-	TRBJ2-7	CASSANPHPGVGGEQYF	TGTGCCAGCAGCGCAAATCCCCACCCTGGGGTGGGGGGCGAGCAGTACTTC
TRBV19	-	-	TRBJ1-5	CASRLQGSQPQHF	TGTGCCAGTCGATTACAGGGTTCTCAGCCCCAGCATTTT
TRBV7-3	TRBD1	-	TRBJ2-1	CASSPGDRLKQFF	TGTGCCAGCAGCCCGGGGGACAGGCTGAAGCAGTTCTTC
TRBV7-9	-	-	TRBJ1-6	CASSLSGSQYNSPLHF	TGTGCCAGCAGCTTATCAGGGTCCCAGTATAATTCACCCCTCCACTTT
TRBV19	TRBD1	-	TRBJ1-4	CASSPGRQGIGEKLFF	TGTGCCAGTAGCCCAGGACGACAGGGGATAGGTGAAAAACTGTTTTTT
TRBV5-5	TRBD1	-	TRBJ1-5	CASSPGQGTLPGQPQHF	TGTGCCAGCAGCCCTGGACAGGGGACCCTTCCAGGGCAGCCCCAGCATTTT
TRBV10-3	TRBD1	once	TRBJ1-4	CAIRGDRANEKLFF	TGTGCCATCAGGGGGGACAGGGCTAATGAAAAACTGTTTTTT
TRBV19	-	once	TRBJ1-1	CASSIDPTRTEAFF	TGTGCCAGTAGTATAGATCCAACGAGGACTGAAGCTTTCTTT
TRBV25-1	-	-	TRBJ2-7	CASSGGPHEQYF	TGTGCCAGCAGCGGGGGTCCCCACGAGCAGTACTTC
TRBV7-9	-	-	TRBJ1-6	CASPEPLHF	TGTGCCAGCCCAGAACCCCTCCACTTT
TRBV19	TRBD1	-	TRBJ2-2	CASSIRTGTNTGELFF	TGTGCCAGTAGTATCAGGACAGGGACGAACACCGGGGAGCTGTTTTTT
TRBV7-9	-	-	TRBJ1-2	CASSPQGLGYTF	TGTGCCAGCAGCCCCCAGGGGTTAGGCTACACCTTC
TRBV5-1	TRBD2	once	TRBJ2-1	CASSFGTSYNEQFF	TGCGCCAGCAGCTTCGGGACTAGCTACAATGAGCAGTTCTTC
TRBV19	-	-	TRBJ1-2	CASTDGGLTGFGYTF	TGTGCCAGTACTGACGGGGGATTAACAGGGTTCGGCTACACCTTC
TRBV6-1	-	-	TRBJ2-7	CASTRGNEQYF	TGTGCCAGCACGAGGGGCAACGAGCAGTACTTC
TRBV7-9	TRBD1	-	TRBJ1-4	CASSLSRQGNEKLFF	TGTGCCAGCAGCTTATCCCGACAGGGGAATGAAAAACTGTTTTTT
TRBV16	TRBD1	-	TRBJ2-7	CASTLGQASYEQYF	TGTGCCAGCACCCTAGGACAGGCATCCTACGAGCAGTACTTC
TRBV7-7	-	-	TRBJ2-5	CSSGQNSAPQYF	TGTAGCTCAGGCCAAAATTCGGCCCCCCAGTACTTC
TRBV30	-	once	TRBJ1-1	CAWSPLLDNMNTEAFF	TGTGCCTGGAGCCCCCTCCTGGACAACATGAACACTGAAGCTTTCTTT
TRBV7-9	-	once	TRBJ1-1	CASSLAWRGKEAFF	TGTGCCAGCAGCTTAGCTTGGCGGGGAAAGGAAGCTTTCTTT
TRBV30	TRBD1	-	TRBJ1-4	CAWGTGGIEKLFF	TGTGCCTGGGGAACAGGGGGTATTGAAAAACTGTTTTTT
TRBV11-2	-	-	TRBJ2-1	CASSLDTTGEQFF	TGTGCCAGCAGCCTGGACACGACCGGTGAGCAGTTCTTC
TRBV19	TRBD1	-	TRBJ2-7	CASSITGGSSYEQYF	TGTGCCAGTAGTATCACAGGGGGGAGCTCCTACGAGCAGTACTTC
TRBV19	-	once	TRBJ2-3	CASSIEYAIWVSNTQYF	TGTGCCAGTAGTATAGAATACGCGATCTGGGTTTCAAATACGCAGTATTTT